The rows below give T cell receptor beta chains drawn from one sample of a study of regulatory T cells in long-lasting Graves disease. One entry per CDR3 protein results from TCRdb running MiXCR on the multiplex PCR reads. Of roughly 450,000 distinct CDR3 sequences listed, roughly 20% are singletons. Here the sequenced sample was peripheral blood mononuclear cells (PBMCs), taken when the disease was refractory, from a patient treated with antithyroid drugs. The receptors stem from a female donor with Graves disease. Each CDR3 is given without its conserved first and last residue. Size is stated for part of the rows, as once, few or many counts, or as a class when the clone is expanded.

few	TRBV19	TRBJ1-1	ASVSGVGYTEAF
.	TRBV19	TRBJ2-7	ASSGGSGNGYEQY
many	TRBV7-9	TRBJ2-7	ASSSPDRGDEQY
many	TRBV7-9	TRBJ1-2	ASSLAGTAYGYT
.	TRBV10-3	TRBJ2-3	AISALAGPRDTQY
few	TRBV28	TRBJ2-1	ASRNGQGVENEQF
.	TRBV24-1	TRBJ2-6	ATSDPTAPGANVLT
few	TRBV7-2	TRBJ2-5	ASSPAPTEQETQY
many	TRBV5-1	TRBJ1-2	ASSYGDYYGYT
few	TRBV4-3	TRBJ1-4	ASSQDVGQSNEKLF
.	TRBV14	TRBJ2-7	ASSHPRSSTGDEQY
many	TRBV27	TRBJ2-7	ASSLHGPGFAEQY
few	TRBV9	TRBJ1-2	ASSNNRRVDGYT
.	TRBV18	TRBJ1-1	ASSPRQGSAEAF
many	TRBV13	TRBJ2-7	ASSPGRGSYEQY
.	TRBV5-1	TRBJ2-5	ASSGGVHQETQY
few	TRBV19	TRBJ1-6	ASSWQASSYNSPLH
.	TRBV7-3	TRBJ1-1	ASSLTAFTEAF
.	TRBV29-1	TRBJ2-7	SVDGAGTGDSYEQY
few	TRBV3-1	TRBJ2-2	ASSRDHTGELF
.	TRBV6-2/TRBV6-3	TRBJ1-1	ASSRNRVDTEAF
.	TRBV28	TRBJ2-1	ASNLDYSRQF
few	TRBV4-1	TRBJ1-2	ASRQIDSYGYT
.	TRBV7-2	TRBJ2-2	ASSPSWTSSTGELF
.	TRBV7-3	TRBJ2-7	ASSLYGGDEQY
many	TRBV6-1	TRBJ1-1	ASRDPRTGDTEAF
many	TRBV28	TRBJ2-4	ASSLTTGIDIQY
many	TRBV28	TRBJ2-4	ASRAGYRGTKNIQY
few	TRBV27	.	ASGWTSGAPAHEQF
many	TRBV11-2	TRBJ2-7	ASIGQGSEQY
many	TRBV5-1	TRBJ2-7	ASSLVGPSLEQY
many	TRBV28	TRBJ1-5	ASSPRPYSNQPQH
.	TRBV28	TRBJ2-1	ASTFPGSLDNEQF
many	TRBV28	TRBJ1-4	ASSPQGRGRFDEKLF
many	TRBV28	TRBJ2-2	ASSARRRDRGTGELF
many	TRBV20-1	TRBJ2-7	SARPRPEQY
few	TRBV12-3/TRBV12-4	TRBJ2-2	ASSLVAGRIGELF
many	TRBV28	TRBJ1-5	ASGTGGSNQPQH
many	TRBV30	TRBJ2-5	AWTARETQY
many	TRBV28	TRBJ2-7	ASSLQGRLYEQY
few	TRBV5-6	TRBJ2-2	ASSFPSSGSNTGELF
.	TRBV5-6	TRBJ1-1	ASSLVDRGWTEAF
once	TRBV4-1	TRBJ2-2	ASSQGPGLAGGEELF
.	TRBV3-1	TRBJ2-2	ASSQVGGGTHTGELF